This T cell receptor beta chain originates from a study of blood T cell repertoires in COVID-19. CDR1 is SGHAT, CDR2 FQNNGV, per germline. The CDR3 sequence is 16 residues long. V lost 7 bases to trimming and J lost 4 bases; unmatched junction nucleotides: 4. The table came from immunoSEQ multiplex PCR; TCRdb's copy has only in-frame clones and leaves some out. The sample lists 150,000 to 200,000 clones, 70% to 90% occurring once. Sequencing used peripheral blood. The receptor comes from a man aged 55 to 70 with active or convalescent COVID-19. This sequence joins TRBV11-2 and TRBJ2-2, with 15 bases that match TRBD2. The CDR3 sequence is CASTPGLAGGTGELFF. The CDR3 DNA reads TGTGCCAGCACCCCGGGACTAGCGGGGGGCACCGGGGAGCTGTTTTTT.